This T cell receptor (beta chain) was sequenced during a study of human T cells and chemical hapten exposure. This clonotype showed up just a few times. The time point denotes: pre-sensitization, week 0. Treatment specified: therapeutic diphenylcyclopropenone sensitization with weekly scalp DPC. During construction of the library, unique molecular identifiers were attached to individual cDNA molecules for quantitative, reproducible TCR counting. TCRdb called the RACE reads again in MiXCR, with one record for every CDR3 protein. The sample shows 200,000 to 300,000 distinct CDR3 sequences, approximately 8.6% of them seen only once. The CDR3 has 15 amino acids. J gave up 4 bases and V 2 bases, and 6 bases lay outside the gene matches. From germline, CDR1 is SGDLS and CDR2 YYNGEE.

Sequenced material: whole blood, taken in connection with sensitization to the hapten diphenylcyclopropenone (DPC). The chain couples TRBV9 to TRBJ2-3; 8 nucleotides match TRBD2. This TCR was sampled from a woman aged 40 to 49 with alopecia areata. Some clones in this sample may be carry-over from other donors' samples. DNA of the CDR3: TGTGCCAGCAGCGTTCAAGCGGGAGCGGCAGATACGCAGTATTTT. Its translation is CASSVQAGAADTQYF.